This T cell receptor beta chain was retrieved from a study of T cells after yellow fever vaccination. General study findings and limits: A weaker secondary response peaked on day 5, the primary on day 15. Only a minor proportion of clonotypes was detected across both CD4 and CD8 compartments.

The CDR3 extends over 13 amino acids. The V gene lost 1 base and the J gene lost 8 bases, with 8 bases spanning the gap. Germline CDR1 reads MDHEN; CDR2 reads SYDVKM. Regarding this clonotype: What it recognizes is unknown.

Universal primer sites and UMIs were introduced during 5'RACE template-switching synthesis of TCR cDNA. TCRdb re-called the 5' RACE reads through MiXCR, storing one row per CDR3 protein. The sample gives some 320,000 distinct CDR3 sequences, approximately 4% of which show up once; roughly 21% is in the top ten. The rearrangement joins TRBV28 to TRBJ2-2; D is unresolved. The clonotype comes from a man between 18 and 35 years old who received the YFV17D yellow fever vaccine. Sequenced material: PBMCs, taken 15 days after the yellow fever booster vaccination. For the CDR3, the DNA is TGTGCCAGCAGTTTATCCAACTCGGGGGAGCTGTTTTTT. This encodes CASSLSNSGELFF.